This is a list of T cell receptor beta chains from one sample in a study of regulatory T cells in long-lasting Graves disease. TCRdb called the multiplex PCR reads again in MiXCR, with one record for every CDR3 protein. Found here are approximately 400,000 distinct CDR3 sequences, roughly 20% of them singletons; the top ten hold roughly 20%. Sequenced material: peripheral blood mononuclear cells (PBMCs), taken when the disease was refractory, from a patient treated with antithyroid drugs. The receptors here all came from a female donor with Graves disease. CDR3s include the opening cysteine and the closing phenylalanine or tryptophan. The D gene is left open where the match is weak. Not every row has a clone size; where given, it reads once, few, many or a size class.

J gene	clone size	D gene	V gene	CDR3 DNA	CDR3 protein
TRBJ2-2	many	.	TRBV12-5	TGTGCCAGCGGGTTAGGCACCGGGGAGCTGTTTTTT	CASGLGTGELFF
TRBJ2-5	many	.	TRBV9	TGTGCCAGCAGCCCCCGCAACGGTAAAGAGACCCAGTACTTC	CASSPRNGKETQYF
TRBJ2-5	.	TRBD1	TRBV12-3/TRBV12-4	TGTGCCAGCAGGACAGGGATCCTGACAGAGACCCAGTACTTC	CASRTGILTETQYF
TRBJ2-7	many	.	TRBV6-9	TGTGCCAGCAGTTACTCCGACCCTATATCCTACGAGCAGTACTTC	CASSYSDPISYEQYF
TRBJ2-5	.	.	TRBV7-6	TGTGCCAGCAGCTTAGTGGGCAGACTCCAAGAGACCCAGTACTTC	CASSLVGRLQETQYF
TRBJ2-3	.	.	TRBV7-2	TGTGCCAGCAGCCCGGGGCGACTCACAGATACGCAGTATTTT	CASSPGRLTDTQYF
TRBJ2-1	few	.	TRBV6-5	TGTGCCAGCAGTTACACGTACAATGAGCAGTTCTTC	CASSYTYNEQFF
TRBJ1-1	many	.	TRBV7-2	TGTGCCAGCAGTTTGGCAGGCATGAACACTGAAGCTTTCTTT	CASSLAGMNTEAFF
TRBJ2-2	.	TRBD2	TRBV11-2	TGTGCCAGCAGCTTAGGAACTAGCGGGAGCGACACCGGGGAGCTGTTTTTT	CASSLGTSGSDTGELFF
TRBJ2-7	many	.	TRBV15	TGTGCCACCAGTCCGGCGATCAGCGACTACTCCTACGAGCAGTACTTC	CATSPAISDYSYEQYF
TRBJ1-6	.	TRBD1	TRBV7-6	TGTGCCAGCAGCTTAGATACGGGACAGAATTCACCCCTCCACTTT	CASSLDTGQNSPLHF
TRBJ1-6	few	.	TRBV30	TGTGCCTGGAGCCAGGGGAATTCACCCCTCCACTTT	CAWSQGNSPLHF
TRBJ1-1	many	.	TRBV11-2	TGTGCCAGCAGCTTAGATTTGTTGGACGAAGCTTTCTTT	CASSLDLLDEAFF
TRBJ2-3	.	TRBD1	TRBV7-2	TGTGCCAGCAGCTCGGACAGGGGTTGGACAGATACGCAGTATTTT	CASSSDRGWTDTQYF
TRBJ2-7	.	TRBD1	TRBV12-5	TGTGCTAGTGCCCGGACAGGGTCAAACTACGAGCAGTACTTC	CASARTGSNYEQYF
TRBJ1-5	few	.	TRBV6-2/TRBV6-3	TGTGCCAGCAGTTACTCGTCGTTTCAGCCCCAGCATTTT	CASSYSSFQPQHF
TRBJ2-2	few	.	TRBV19	TGTGCCAGTAGTATTGTCCAGTGGGGGCTTGGCGCGAACACCGGGGAGCTGTTTTTT	CASSIVQWGLGANTGELFF
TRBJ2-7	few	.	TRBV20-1	TGCAGTGCTAGAACAGGGTTTTCCTACGAGCAGTACTTC	CSARTGFSYEQYF